This T cell receptor beta chain emerged from a study of cytomegalovirus exposure and HLA in healthy donors. The count of this clone is one. Its antigen is unidentified. The PCR used 60 Vbeta and 13 Jbeta primers. Profiling relied on immunoSEQ multiplex PCR, and the TCRdb table lists in-frame clones only, not all of them. The table lists 150,000 to 200,000 clones, about three quarters of them singletons, with less than 1.1% in the top ten. General observations from the study: TCR beta chains numbering 150 to 200 were designated cytomegalovirus-associated.

This receptor was taken from a woman between 40 and 55 years old in good health and CMV-seronegative. The source material was PBMCs.

The CDR3 reads CASSSQYLAEITDTQYF. CDR3 nucleotide sequence: TGTGCCAGCAGTTCGCAATATCTAGCGGAAATCACAGATACGCAGTATTTT. The chain employs TRBV27 and TRBJ2-3; 7 positions match TRBD2. The CDR3 runs to 17 residues. Per germline, CDR1 MNHEY and CDR2 SMNVEV (reference sequence). Trimming took 4 bases from V and 2 from J; bases not matched to a gene: 12.